Below are 19 T cell receptor beta chains sequenced from a single sample in a study of shared clonotypes between healthy human individuals. Naive CD8 cells comprised CD45RO-negative, CCR7-positively selected cells, excluding terminally differentiated effector memory CD45RA+ cells. This table comes from immunoSEQ multiplex PCR, and its TCRdb copy is limited to in-frame clones, with some not included. The sample lists roughly 2,000,000 clones; approximately 95% were seen once. Sequences were obtained from naive CD8+ T cells sorted from blood. The receptor source for this set is a man younger than 35 in good health.

The chain employs TRBV6-1 and TRBJ2-1; the match to TRBD1 covers 8 bases. There are 15 residues in the CDR3. Looked up from germline, CDR1 is MNHNS and CDR2 is SASEGT. After removal of 2 bases from V and 2 bases from J, the junction contained 2 bases not matched to a gene. DNA for the CDR3: TGTGCCAGCAGTGAACAGGGGGCGGCCTACAATGAGCAGTTCTTC. Its translation: CASSEQGAAYNEQFF.

The chain has TRBV7-9 and TRBJ2-7; 9 positions agree with TRBD1. The CDR3 contains 16 residues. The germline gives CDR1 SEHNR, CDR2 FQNEAQ (reference sequence). V trimming: 1 base; J trimming: 4 bases; junction bases outside the gene matches: 8. The CDR3 is CASSLDIGTGPYEQYF. The CDR3 DNA follows: TGTGCCAGCAGCTTAGATATAGGGACAGGGCCGTACGAGCAGTACTTC.

This clone appeared once. J is TRBJ2-1 and V is TRBV4-3; 7 bases are a match to TRBD1. Trimming cost V 4 bases and J 2 bases; bases outside gene matches: 14. CDR3 length equals 18 residues. The germline V gene encodes CDR1 LGHNA and CDR2 YSLEER. The CDR3 DNA is TGCGCCAGCAGCCCTACCGTCTCTTGGGACAGTCCCTACAATGAGCAGTTCTTC. Protein: CASSPTVSWDSPYNEQFF.

The chain is built from TRBV29-1 and TRBJ1-1; D is ambiguous. Deletions cut 4 bases from V and 1 base from J, with 7 bases between. CDR1 and CDR2 from the germline V gene are SQVTM and ANQGSEA. The CDR3 has 12 residues. The CDR3 protein is CSVVGRNTEAFF. The CDR3 nucleotides are TGCAGCGTTGTTGGTCGGAACACTGAAGCTTTCTTT.

This clone has only one observation. This chain joins TRBV7-9 and TRBJ1-4; 10 nucleotides line up with TRBD1. Germline CDR1 reads SEHNR; CDR2 reads FQNEAQ (reference sequence). The CDR3 spans 15 residues. The J segment lost 3 bases and the V segment lost 4 bases, leaving 2 bases of the junction unmatched. The CDR3 coding sequence is TGTGCCAGCAGCTGGACAGGGGGTGCTAATGAAAAACTGTTTTTT. Protein sequence: CASSWTGGANEKLFF. Drawing the rest from reference TRBV7-9 and TRBJ1-4, the complete variable domain is DTGVSQNPRHKITKRGQNVTFRCDPISEHNRLYWYRQTLGQGPEFLTYFQNEAQLEKSRLLSDRFSAERPKGSFSTLEIQRTEQGDSAMYLCASSWTGGANEKLFFGSGTQLSVL.

This rearrangement joins TRBV7-9 to TRBJ2-2; tentatively, D is TRBD1 (5 bases). With 10 bases removed from V and 1 base from J, the gap between germline ends came to 10 bases. Germline CDR1 and CDR2: SEHNR and FQNEAQ (reference sequence). This CDR3 is built from 13 residues. The CDR3 DNA is TGTGCCATCCGAAGGGGGAACACCGGGGAGCTGTTTTTT. Its translation is CAIRRGNTGELFF.

As regards this clone: An end of the junction differs from the germline gene, which may be a read error. The J gene is TRBJ2-7, the V gene TRBV19, with 9 bases matching TRBD1. CDR1 is LNHDA, CDR2 SQIVND, per germline (reference sequence). This CDR3 contains 15 residues. This chain's CDR3 is CASSIRGQGSSPRIF. The CDR3 nucleotides are TGTGCCAGTAGTATACGGGGACAGGGAAGCTCCCCCAGGATTTTC. The whole variable domain, remainder taken from reference TRBV19 and TRBJ2-7, is DGGITQSPKYLFRKEGQNVTLSCEQNLNHDAMYWYRQDPGQGLRLIYYSQIVNDFQKGDIAEGYSVSREKKESFPLTVTSAQKNPTAFYLCASSIRGQGSSPRIFGPGTRLTVT.

The chain's CDR3 is CASSLAQGLNEQFF. In nucleotides, the CDR3 is TGTGCCAGCAGCTTAGCACAGGGGTTGAATGAGCAGTTCTTC. The V and J genes are TRBV7-6 and TRBJ2-1, with 7 bases lining up with TRBD1. Germline lookup yields CDR1 SGHVS and CDR2 FNYEAQ. V lost 0 bases, J lost 7 bases, and 3 bases stayed unmatched. This CDR3 contains 14 residues.

The chain uses TRBV9 and TRBJ1-1, with 7 positions matching TRBD1. Germline CDR1 reads SGDLS; CDR2 reads YYNGEE. Unmatched junction bases numbered 7, after V lost 0 bases and J lost 2 bases. There are 16 residues in the CDR3. CDR3 DNA: TGTGCCAGCAGCGTAGAGGGGGCAGGTCGAAACACTGAAGCTTTCTTT. Translating gives CASSVEGAGRNTEAFF.

The chain employs TRBV6-5 and TRBJ1-1; D is unresolved. Looked up from germline, CDR1 is MNHEY and CDR2 is SVGAGI. Trimming took off 0 bases at V and 6 bases at J, with 11 bases between the two ends. The CDR3 has 14 amino acids. The CDR3 coding sequence is TGTGCCAGCAGTTACTCGAATGGCGTGGCTGAAGCTTTCTTT. This codes for CASSYSNGVAEAFF.

This clone was seen more than once but under ten times. The chain has TRBV7-6 and TRBJ1-5; no definite D call. CDR3 length: 14 residues. The germline CDR1 and CDR2 sequences are SGHVS and FNYEAQ. V lost 1 base and J 0 bases, leaving 4 bases between the germline ends. CDR3: CASSLGDSNQPQHF. In DNA, the CDR3 is TGTGCCAGCAGCTTAGGGGATAGCAATCAGCCCCAGCATTTT.

Comments on this clone: The same CDR3 can be traced to other DNA sequences in this sample. The chain combines TRBV7-9 with TRBJ1-2; TRBD1 might be the D (5 bases). Germline CDR1 reads SEHNR; CDR2 reads FQNEAQ (reference sequence). Trimming shortened V by 4 bases and J by 4 bases, and 13 bases separated the two germline ends. The CDR3 extends over 14 amino acids. This CDR3 reads CASSSGTGVYGYTF. The CDR3 DNA sequence: TGTGCCAGCAGCTCCGGGACGGGAGTCTATGGCTACACCTTC.

As regards this clone: The same CDR3 can be traced to other DNA sequences in this sample. The DNA of the CDR3 is TGTGCCAGTAGTATATCAGGGGCTGGGGCCAACGTCCTGACTTTC. Translated: CASSISGAGANVLTF. The genes are TRBV19 and TRBJ2-6, with a possible D match to TRBD1 (6 bases). The V gene's germline CDR1 is LNHDA and CDR2 SQIVND (reference sequence). V was clipped by 2 bases and J by 2 bases, with 7 bases between them. This CDR3 region has 15 residues.

About this clone itself: The same CDR3 is also encoded by other DNA sequences in this sample. This chain joins TRBV4-3 and TRBJ1-5; maybe TRBD1 (5 bases). Trimming took 1 base from V and 4 from J, leaving 11 bases between them. CDR1 is LGHNA and CDR2 is YSLEER in the germline V gene. There are 15 residues in the CDR3. CDR3 sequence reads: CASSQVWGGNQPQHF. CDR3 coding DNA: TGCGCCAGCAGCCAAGTTTGGGGGGGTAATCAGCCCCAGCATTTT.

The CDR3, as DNA: TGTGCCAGCAGTTACGCAGGGTACAATTCACCCCTCCACTTT. Encoded protein: CASSYAGYNSPLHF. This chain uses TRBV6-6 with TRBJ1-6, with a possible D match to TRBD1 (5 bases). Per germline, CDR1 MNHNY and CDR2 SVGAGI (reference sequence). The CDR3 loop spans 14 amino acids. The V end lost 2 bases, the J end lost 7 bases, and 9 bases lay between the germline ends.

The chain employs TRBV11-2 and TRBJ2-7; unclear D gene. The ends were cut back, 4 bases at V and 2 bases at J, with 12 bases in the middle. The CDR3 is 14 residues long. Germline lookup yields CDR1 SGHAT and CDR2 FQNNGV. CDR3: CASSSGPVPYEQYF. The DNA of the CDR3 is TGTGCCAGCAGCTCCGGACCCGTTCCCTACGAGCAGTACTTC.

The CDR3 coding sequence is TGTGCCATCAGTGAGACACCGTACGAGCAGTACTTC. Translated: CAISETPYEQYF. The chain couples TRBV10-3 to TRBJ2-7; D remains ambiguous. V lost 2 bases and J 4 bases, leaving 6 bases between the germline ends. CDR1 and CDR2 from the germline V gene are ENHRY and SYGVKD. This CDR3 contains 12 residues.

The V and J genes are TRBV7-2 and TRBJ1-4, with D uncertain. Looked up from germline, CDR1 is SGHTA and CDR2 is FQGNSA. Trimming shortened V by 1 base and J by 5 bases, and 5 bases separated the two germline ends. This CDR3 comprises 13 residues. The DNA for the CDR3 is TGTGCCAGCAGCTTAGACTTAAATGAAAAACTGTTTTTT. Amino acid sequence: CASSLDLNEKLFF.

The chain carries TRBV29-1 and TRBJ2-1; tentatively, D is TRBD2 (6 bases). Trimming stripped 7 bases from V and 0 bases from J, with 19 bases between. The CDR3 is 16 amino acids. Germline CDR1 SQVTM, CDR2 ANQGSEA. The chain's CDR3 is CSAGYVWGDSYNEQFF. For the CDR3, the DNA is TGCAGCGCCGGATATGTATGGGGGGACTCCTACAATGAGCAGTTCTTC.